A single sample is the source of the 21 T cell receptor beta chains below, sequenced in a study of T cell responses to AZD1222 COVID-19 vaccine. Here immunoSEQ multiplex PCR was the method, and the copy in TCRdb shows in-frame clones only, minus some. The repertoire holds around 170,000 clones, with roughly 93% as singletons. This sample comprised peripheral blood, obtained on day 0 of AZD1222 vaccination. Source of these receptors: an adult in good health.

This rearrangement joins TRBV10-3 to TRBJ2-1; 7 nucleotides line up with TRBD2. The CDR3 has 16 amino acids. J gave up 8 bases and V 7 bases, and 17 bases lay outside the gene matches. CDR1 and CDR2 from the germline V gene are ENHRY and SYGVKD. CDR3 in amino acids: CAITSASGRQRDEQFF. The CDR3, as DNA: TGTGCCATCACCTCAGCTAGCGGTCGGCAGAGAGATGAGCAGTTCTTC.

V and J are TRBV13 and TRBJ1-2; 7 nucleotides match TRBD1. From germline, CDR1 is PRHDT and CDR2 FYEKMQ (reference sequence). Trimming at V came to 6 bases and at J to 4 bases, leaving 5 bases not matched to a gene. The CDR3 is 13 amino acids. The CDR3 is CASSSTGTYGYTF. The CDR3, as DNA: TGTGCCAGCAGTTCGACAGGGACCTATGGCTACACCTTC.

The sample holds one count of this clone. This chain links TRBV6-5 with TRBJ1-2; TRBD1 agrees at 10 bases. The germline V gene has CDR1 MNHEY and CDR2 SVGAGI. This CDR3 region has 14 residues. V lost 7 bases, J lost 4 bases, and 6 bases stayed unmatched. Written as DNA, the CDR3 is TGTGCCAGCACGGACGGGGACAGGGGCTATGGCTACACCTTC. This encodes CASTDGDRGYGYTF.

The chain joins TRBV28 to TRBJ1-4, with D perhaps TRBD1 (5 bases). The CDR3 has 16 residues. The germline V gene encodes CDR1 MDHEN and CDR2 SYDVKM. The ends were cut back, 4 bases at V and 6 bases at J, with 18 bases in the middle. The CDR3 bases are TGTGCCAGCAGTTCAGGGCCACAAGGAGGGTATGAAAAACTGTTTTTT. This gives the protein CASSSGPQGGYEKLFF.

V and J are TRBV7-3 and TRBJ1-2; possible D gene TRBD1, 6 bases. The CDR3 consists of 14 residues. V dropped 0 bases and J dropped 6 bases, with 11 bases sitting between them. Germline CDR1 reads SGHTA; CDR2 reads FQGTGA. CDR3 region: CASSLTPGADGYTF. The CDR3 DNA follows: TGTGCCAGCAGCTTAACGCCGGGGGCTGATGGCTACACCTTC. The full variable domain, its missing parts supplied by reference TRBV7-3 and TRBJ1-2, is GAGVSQTPSNKVTEKGKYVELRCDPISGHTALYWYRQSLGQGPEFLIYFQGTGAADDSGLPNDRFFAVRPEGSVSTLKIQRTERGDSAVYLCASSLTPGADGYTFGSGTRLTVV.

This rearrangement joins TRBV3-1 (or the pseudogene TRBV3-2) to TRBJ1-4, with 8 bases lining up with TRBD1. CDR1 and CDR2 (germline): LGHDT, YNNKEL (reference sequence). The CDR3 totals 14 residues. V shed 4 bases, J shed 5 bases, and the junction held 3 bases outside the gene matches. DNA for the CDR3: TGTGCCAGCAGCCCCCGGACAGGGAATGAAAAACTGTTTTTT. This sequence encodes CASSPRTGNEKLFF.

The chain recombines TRBV4-2 with TRBJ2-7; 7 bases map to TRBD2. CDR3 length: 16 amino acids. Germline V lookup: CDR1 LGHNA, CDR2 YNFKEQ. Losses at the gene ends were 2 bases for V and 0 bases for J; bases not matched to a gene: 7. The CDR3 coding sequence is TGTGCCAGCAGCCAAAGCGGGACGGACTACTCCTACGAGCAGTACTTC. It encodes CASSQSGTDYSYEQYF.

V is TRBV10-3 and J is TRBJ1-4, with TRBD1 matching 10 bases. This CDR3 region has 14 residues. Germline CDR1 ENHRY, CDR2 SYGVKD. V lost 0 bases and J lost 8; bases outside the gene matches: 0. CDR3 region: CAISESTGGEKLFF. The CDR3 DNA sequence: TGTGCCATCAGTGAGTCGACAGGGGGCGAAAAACTGTTTTTT.

This chain links TRBV15 with TRBJ2-5, with no clear D. Trimming stripped 0 bases from V and 5 bases from J, with 4 bases between. Germline assignment: CDR1 LNHNV and CDR2 YYDKDF (reference sequence). The CDR3 contains 12 residues. CDR3 nucleotides: TGTGCCACCAGCAGAGATCGGGAGACCCAGTACTTC. It codes for CATSRDRETQYF.

The V call is TRBV7-2, the J call TRBJ1-2, with D possibly being TRBD1 (5 bases). Germline CDR1 is SGHTA and CDR2 is FQGNSA. The V and J ends lost 3 bases and 8 bases respectively, with 13 bases between them. The CDR3 loop spans 13 amino acids. The CDR3 region is CASSLPGTDGYTF. CDR3 in DNA: TGTGCCAGCAGCTTGCCGGGGACGGACGGCTACACCTTC. Combining the CDR3 with reference TRBV7-2 and TRBJ1-2 gives the whole variable domain GAGVSQSPSNKVTEKGKDVELRCDPISGHTALYWYRQSLGQGLEFLIYFQGNSAPDKSGLPSDRFSAERTGGSVSTLTIQRTQQEDSAVYLCASSLPGTDGYTFGSGTRLTVV.

The genes are TRBV28 and TRBJ1-1; D ambiguous. V was pared by 3 bases and J by 5 bases, with 7 bases between. Looked up from germline, CDR1 is MDHEN and CDR2 is SYDVKM. The CDR3 has 12 amino acids. Here the CDR3 DNA reads TGTGCCAGCAGTTTTTCCCGGACTGAAGCTTTCTTT. Translated, it gives CASSFSRTEAFF.

V is TRBV14 and J is TRBJ2-1; 9 bases are shared with TRBD1. The length of the CDR3 is 14 residues. V was clipped by 7 bases and J by 6 bases; unmatched bases: 7. CDR1 SGHDN and CDR2 FVKESK come from the germline V gene. The CDR3 sequence: CASKGQGTTNEQFF. For the CDR3, the DNA is TGTGCCAGCAAAGGACAGGGGACCACCAATGAGCAGTTCTTC.

The chain recombines TRBV3-1 (or the pseudogene TRBV3-2) with TRBJ2-5; D gene unclear. This CDR3 has 14 residues. Germline V gives CDR1 LGHDT, CDR2 YNNKEL (reference sequence). The V end lost 4 bases, the J end lost 5 bases, and 14 bases lay between the germline ends. The chain's CDR3 is CASSRYTVGETQYF. CDR3 nucleotide sequence: TGTGCCAGCAGCCGCTATACAGTGGGGGAGACCCAGTACTTC.

The chain links TRBV27 to TRBJ2-1; possible D gene TRBD2, 6 bases. V lost 2 bases and J lost 8, with 10 bases in between. This CDR3 region has 13 residues. Germline V gene data show CDR1 as MNHEY and CDR2 as SMNVEV (reference sequence). CDR3 in DNA: TGTGCCAGCAGTTTACGGGGGAAGGATGAGCAGTTCTTC. Its translation: CASSLRGKDEQFF.

This chain links TRBV5-6 with TRBJ2-1; 8 bases fit TRBD2. Germline lookup yields CDR1 SGHDT and CDR2 YYEEEE. The CDR3 consists of 15 residues. Losses at the gene ends were 0 bases for V and 7 bases for J; bases not matched to a gene: 6. CDR3 sequence: CASSLALAVYNEQFF. In nucleotides, the CDR3 is TGTGCCAGCAGCTTGGCACTAGCGGTTTATAATGAGCAGTTCTTC.

The chain carries TRBV18 and TRBJ1-2, with D tentatively TRBD1 (6 bases). The CDR3 consists of 15 residues. Trimming removed 8 bases from V and 2 bases from J, with 18 bases in between. Germline loops: CDR1 KGHSH, CDR2 LQKENI. The CDR3 protein is CASRLTGTSNYGYTF. In DNA, the CDR3 is TGTGCCAGCAGATTAACAGGGACATCCAACTATGGCTACACCTTC.

The rearrangement joins TRBV10-3 to TRBJ1-5, with D maybe TRBD1 (6 bases). V lost 4 bases and J lost 0, with 7 bases in between. Per the germline V gene, CDR1 is ENHRY and CDR2 is SYGVKD. This CDR3 is built from 14 residues. The CDR3 protein is CAISGRGSNQPQHF. CDR3 DNA sequence: TGTGCCATCAGTGGCAGGGGTAGCAATCAGCCCCAGCATTTT.

In this sample, this clone turned up a few times. The rearrangement uses TRBV15 and TRBJ1-6; weak D call: TRBD1 (5 bases). Germline values: CDR1 LNHNV, CDR2 YYDKDF (reference sequence). The CDR3 spans 16 residues. V lost 1 base and J 4 bases, leaving 11 bases between the germline ends. The CDR3 DNA sequence: TGTGCCACCAGCAGAGGAGACCAGGGTTATAATTCACCCCTCCACTTT. Translated, it gives CATSRGDQGYNSPLHF.

The chain has TRBV5-4 and TRBJ2-7; D unclear. Germline V gene data show CDR1 as SGHNT and CDR2 as YYREEE (reference sequence). Trimming removed 0 bases at V and 0 bases at J, with 10 bases between. CDR3 length: 15 amino acids. In DNA form, the CDR3 reads TGTGCCAGCAGCTTGGGCGCGAAAAGCTCCTACGAGCAGTACTTC. Translating gives CASSLGAKSSYEQYF.

This clone was seen only once. The rearrangement links TRBV7-2 to TRBJ2-7; no clear D. The CDR3 runs 13 residues. In germline, CDR1 is SGHTA, CDR2 FQGNSA. The ends were cut back, 2 bases at V and 2 bases at J, with 7 bases in the middle. The CDR3 DNA is TGTGCCAGCAGCTTACACAGACCCTACGAGCAGTACTTC. Amino acid sequence: CASSLHRPYEQYF.

Comment on this clone: Other nucleotide sequences from this sample produce the same CDR3. In DNA, the CDR3 is TGTGCCAGCAGCTTAGCGGGGGGACCCACAGATACGCAGTATTTT. This gives the protein CASSLAGGPTDTQYF. The J gene is TRBJ2-3, the V gene TRBV7-3, with 8 positions matching TRBD2. There are 15 residues in the CDR3. Germline V gives CDR1 SGHTA, CDR2 FQGTGA. Germline trimming cut 2 bases from V and 2 bases from J; bases unmatched to any gene: 3.